These T cell receptor beta chains were read from a single sample in a study of beta chain features in type 1 diabetes. Only in-frame clones appear in the TCRdb table, and some are missing; sequencing was by immunoSEQ multiplex PCR. In the table there are around 250,000 clones, 25% to 30% of which are singletons. Sequences were obtained from central memory CD4+ T cells from blood. The receptor source for this set is a man aged 25-45 years in good health. CDR3s include the opening cysteine and the closing phenylalanine or tryptophan. Each record gives: clone size, J gene, V gene, CDR3 length, D gene, CDR3 protein, CDR3 DNA. The D gene is left open where the match is weak. Size is stated for part of the rows, as once, few or many counts, or as a class when the clone is expanded.

few | TRBJ2-4 | TRBV19 | 13 | - | CASLLQGSNIQYF | TGTGCCAGCCTATTGCAAGGGAGCAACATTCAGTACTTC
many | TRBJ2-1 | TRBV7-2 | 15 | - | CASSPGVTPGAEQFF | TGTGCCAGCAGCCCAGGGGTGACCCCAGGGGCTGAGCAGTTCTTC
- | TRBJ2-3 | TRBV11-2 | 15 | TRBD2 | CASSLSGRVGDTQYF | TGTGCCAGCAGCCTTAGCGGGAGGGTAGGAGATACGCAGTATTTT
few | TRBJ2-5 | TRBV5-1 | 16 | TRBD2 | CASSYLTSGTQETQYF | TGCGCCAGCAGCTATCTGACTAGCGGGACTCAAGAGACCCAGTACTTC
many | TRBJ1-1 | TRBV6-5 | 11 | - | CASSYKGTAFF | TGTGCCAGCAGTTACAAGGGGACCGCTTTCTTT
- | TRBJ2-5 | TRBV5-4 | 16 | - | CASSFLSGGRQETQYF | TGTGCCAGCAGCTTTCTCAGCGGAGGCAGGCAAGAGACCCAGTACTTC
- | TRBJ1-1 | TRBV9 | 14 | - | CASSAGHFNTEAFF | TGTGCCAGCAGCGCGGGACACTTTAACACTGAAGCTTTCTTT
- | TRBJ2-1 | TRBV5-1 | 14 | TRBD1 | CASSLDRAYNEQFF | TGCGCCAGCAGCCTCGACAGGGCGTACAATGAGCAGTTCTTC
few | TRBJ2-5 | TRBV11-2 | 14 | - | CASSLGPAPETQYF | TGTGCCAGCAGCTTAGGCCCGGCCCCAGAGACCCAGTACTTC
- | TRBJ1-2 | TRBV30 | 11 | - | CAWSNNGGYTF | TGTGCCTGGAGTAACAACGGGGGCTACACCTTC
few | TRBJ2-2 | TRBV19 | 15 | - | CASSLGSEGAGELFF | TGTGCCAGTAGTCTCGGGTCCGAGGGCGCCGGGGAGCTGTTTTTT
- | TRBJ1-5 | TRBV30 | 14 | - | CAWNGASTDQPQHF | TGTGCCTGGAACGGGGCCTCGACCGATCAGCCCCAGCATTTT
- | TRBJ1-3 | TRBV15 | 15 | - | CATSRDGTPGNTIYF | TGTGCCACCAGCAGAGATGGGACCCCGGGGAACACCATATATTTT
once | TRBJ2-7 | TRBV6-1 | 13 | - | CASSERQVLEQYF | TGTGCCAGCAGTGAAAGACAGGTGCTCGAGCAGTACTTC
many | TRBJ2-3 | TRBV7-2 | 12 | - | CASSSGTGTQYF | TGTGCCAGCAGCTCGGGGACGGGTACGCAGTATTTT
many | TRBJ2-1 | TRBV28 | 17 | TRBD2 | CAITSAGAVWSYNEQFF | TGTGCCATAACCTCCGCGGGAGCGGTTTGGTCCTACAATGAGCAGTTCTTC
- | TRBJ2-2 | TRBV7-9 | 15 | TRBD2 | CASSRSGLNTGELFF | TGTGCCAGCAGCCGTAGCGGGCTGAACACCGGGGAGCTGTTTTTT
few | TRBJ2-5 | TRBV18 | 13 | - | CASSPEGLKTQYF | TGTGCCAGCTCACCAGAGGGGCTGAAGACCCAGTACTTC
few | TRBJ2-3 | TRBV27 | 20 | TRBD2 | CASSPKGGTSGRASTDTQYF | TGTGCCAGCAGTCCGAAAGGGGGTACTAGCGGGAGGGCCAGCACAGATACGCAGTATTTT
- | TRBJ1-5 | TRBV29-1 | 13 | - | CSVLPGFNQPQHF | TGCAGCGTTTTGCCAGGGTTCAATCAGCCCCAGCATTTT
few | TRBJ2-1 | TRBV6-5 | 15 | TRBD1 | CASSYGDRGRNEQFF | TGTGCCAGCAGTTACGGGGACAGGGGAAGGAATGAGCAGTTCTTC
- | TRBJ2-5 | TRBV28 | 18 | - | CASSYTKLDGLTRETQYF | TGTGCCAGCAGCTATACAAAACTCGACGGATTGACTAGGGAGACCCAGTACTTC
few | TRBJ2-3 | TRBV29-1 | 14 | TRBD1 | CSVSRGQSTDTQYF | TGCAGCGTCTCCAGGGGACAGAGCACAGATACGCAGTATTTT
many | TRBJ1-1 | TRBV11-2 | 15 | TRBD1 | CASSFVGTGVTEAFF | TGTGCCAGCAGCTTTGTCGGGACAGGGGTCACTGAAGCTTTCTTT
- | TRBJ1-3 | TRBV14 | 17 | TRBD1 | CASSQRLGQGSGNTIYF | TGTGCCAGCAGCCAACGCCTTGGACAGGGTTCTGGAAACACCATATATTTT
- | TRBJ2-7 | TRBV7-9 | 14 | TRBD1 | CASSLGTGSYEQYF | TGTGCCAGCAGCTTAGGGACAGGCAGCTACGAGCAGTACTTC
- | TRBJ1-1 | TRBV18 | 14 | TRBD1 | CASSPETGGTEAFF | TGTGCCAGCTCACCAGAGACAGGGGGCACTGAAGCTTTCTTT
- | TRBJ2-3 | TRBV4-3 | 15 | TRBD2 | CASRGSAGGTDTQYF | TGCGCCAGCAGGGGGTCGGCGGGAGGCACAGATACGCAGTATTTT
few | TRBJ1-2 | TRBV5-1 | 13 | - | CASSQTGDYGYTF | TGCGCCAGCAGCCAGACTGGCGACTATGGCTACACCTTC
- | TRBJ2-7 | TRBV28 | 12 | TRBD1 | CASSPTGDEQYF | TGTGCCAGCAGTCCTACAGGGGACGAGCAGTACTTC
- | TRBJ2-2 | TRBV4-2 | 15 | - | CASSQDAGNTGELFF | TGTGCCAGCAGCCAAGATGCAGGGAACACCGGGGAGCTGTTTTTT
few | TRBJ2-2 | TRBV29-1 | 13 | - | CSVDRTNTGELFF | TGCAGCGTTGACAGAACTAACACCGGGGAGCTGTTTTTT
few | TRBJ2-3 | TRBV7-2 | 15 | - | CASRNSYSSTDTQYF | TGTGCCAGCAGAAATTCCTACTCTAGCACAGATACGCAGTATTTT
- | TRBJ1-5 | TRBV29-1 | 14 | - | CSVKSAGPNQPQHF | TGCAGCGTTAAGTCCGCTGGGCCGAATCAGCCCCAGCATTTT
- | TRBJ2-5 | TRBV15 | 15 | TRBD2 | CATSRDWLAGGLQYF | TGTGCCACCAGCAGAGATTGGCTAGCGGGGGGGCTTCAGTACTTC
- | TRBJ2-3 | TRBV4-3 | 17 | TRBD1 | CASSQDAARQGKDTQYF | TGCGCCAGCAGCCAAGATGCGGCGAGACAGGGGAAAGATACGCAGTATTTT
- | TRBJ2-5 | TRBV25-1 | 16 | - | CASSPTGHVLGETQYF | TGTGCCAGCAGTCCCACGGGTCACGTACTCGGAGAGACCCAGTACTTC
few | TRBJ2-7 | TRBV18 | 14 | - | CASSPFAEEDEQYF | TGTGCCAGCTCACCTTTTGCAGAAGAAGACGAGCAGTACTTC
few | TRBJ1-5 | TRBV6-6 | 13 | - | CASSSQGDRPQHF | TGTGCCAGCAGTTCCCAAGGAGATCGGCCCCAGCATTTT
- | TRBJ2-3 | TRBV5-1 | 15 | TRBD2 | CASSGPGLNTDTQYF | TGCGCCAGCAGCGGACCGGGACTAAACACAGATACGCAGTATTTT
many | TRBJ2-1 | TRBV29-1 | 12 | - | CSVGWADNEQFF | TGCAGCGTTGGTTGGGCAGACAATGAGCAGTTCTTC
- | TRBJ1-1 | TRBV13 | 15 | - | CASSPRGRKDTEAFF | TGTGCCAGCAGCCCCCGGGGGAGGAAGGACACTGAAGCTTTCTTT
few | TRBJ1-1 | TRBV7-2 | 14 | - | CASSLAWTATEAFF | TGTGCCAGCAGCTTAGCCTGGACAGCTACTGAAGCTTTCTTT
few | TRBJ2-7 | TRBV5-1 | 16 | - | CASSLAGTNVNYEQYF | TGCGCCAGCAGCTTGGCGGGGACAAATGTAAACTACGAGCAGTACTTC
- | TRBJ2-3 | TRBV18 | 15 | - | CASSPFLTHTDTQYF | TGTGCCAGTTCACCATTTCTGACTCACACAGATACGCAGTATTTT
- | TRBJ2-5 | TRBV19 | 16 | TRBD2 | CASSTTGTSGRKTQYF | TGTGCCAGTAGTACAACCGGGACTAGCGGGAGAAAGACCCAGTACTTC